The 28 T cell receptor beta chains below were found in one sample sequenced in a study of blood T cell repertoires in COVID-19. Assay: immunoSEQ multiplex PCR; the TCRdb copy retains only in-frame clones and omits some. This table has about 190,000 clones, about nine tenths appearing once. Sequenced material: peripheral blood. These receptors came from a man in his forties with acute or convalescent COVID-19.

The genes are TRBV27 and TRBJ1-6; possibly TRBD1 for D (6 bases). V was clipped by 5 bases and J by 13 bases, with 15 bases between them. Germline V gene sequence: CDR1 MNHEY, CDR2 SMNVEV (reference sequence). The CDR3 sequence is 13 residues long. The CDR3 loop reads CASSNGQWSPLHF. The CDR3 nucleotides are TGTGCCAGCAGTAACGGACAGTGGTCGCCCCTCCACTTT.

This rearrangement joins TRBV4-2 to TRBJ1-6; TRBD1 is a possible D gene (6 bases). This CDR3 is built from 16 residues. The germline CDR1 and CDR2 sequences are LGHNA and YNFKEQ. V shed 0 bases and J shed 7 bases, with 13 bases lying between them. The CDR3 here is CASSQDSSRGNSPLHF. The CDR3 DNA is TGTGCCAGCAGCCAAGATTCCTCGAGGGGGAATTCACCCCTCCACTTT.

The J gene is TRBJ2-2, the V gene TRBV9, with 10 bases lining up with TRBD1. Germline lookup yields CDR1 SGDLS and CDR2 YYNGEE. CDR3 length: 15 amino acids. V dropped 4 bases and J dropped 7; count of bases not matched to a gene: 7. The CDR3 coding sequence is TGTGCCAGCAGCCCAAGACAGGGGGCGGGCGGGGAGCTGTTTTTT. Translating it yields CASSPRQGAGGELFF.

J is TRBJ2-7 and V is TRBV7-2, with 8 bases identical to TRBD1. This CDR3 has 15 amino acids. Looked up from germline, CDR1 is SGHTA and CDR2 is FQGNSA. The junction had 7 bases not matched to a gene; V was cut back by 3 bases and J by 3 bases. Here the CDR3 reads CASSFDRGAFYEQYF. The CDR3 DNA follows: TGTGCCAGCAGCTTCGACAGGGGCGCCTTCTACGAGCAGTACTTC.

The chain uses TRBV30 and TRBJ1-6; maybe TRBD1 (6 bases). The CDR3 is 16 amino acids. Germline values: CDR1 GTSNPN, CDR2 SVGIG (reference sequence). V lost 2 bases, J lost 10 bases, and 21 bases lay in between. CDR3 residues: CAWSIRRKGVGSPLHF. CDR3 nucleotide sequence: TGTGCCTGGAGTATTCGCCGGAAGGGGGTTGGGTCACCCCTCCACTTT.

This chain links TRBV15 with TRBJ2-1, with D perhaps TRBD1 (6 bases). The CDR3 spans 15 residues. The ends were cut back, 0 bases at V and 9 bases at J, with 15 bases in the middle. CDR1 is LNHNV and CDR2 is YYDKDF in the germline V gene (reference sequence). CDR3 region: CATSRDGQSSSEQFF. Here the CDR3 DNA reads TGTGCCACCAGCAGAGACGGACAGTCAAGCAGTGAGCAGTTCTTC.

The chain has TRBV29-1 and TRBJ2-1; possible D gene TRBD2, 6 bases. From germline, CDR1 is SQVTM and CDR2 ANQGSEA. Trimming cost V 6 bases and J 12 bases, with 15 bases left between them. CDR3 length: 11 residues. The CDR3 is CSVPVGGGQFF. CDR3 DNA sequence: TGCAGCGTCCCAGTGGGGGGAGGGCAGTTCTTC.

The CDR3 DNA reads TGTGCCAGCAGTTCAAGACAGGGACGGAATCAGCCCCAGCATTTT. Its protein is CASSSRQGRNQPQHF. The V and J genes are TRBV28 and TRBJ1-5; TRBD1 matches 7 bases. CDR3 length: 15 residues. Germline-derived CDR1 and CDR2 are MDHEN and SYDVKM. Trimming removed 4 bases from V and 4 bases from J; junction bases left unmatched: 7.

DNA for the CDR3: TGCGCCAGCAGCCTACAGGGGCCGTACGAGCAGTACTTC. This codes for CASSLQGPYEQYF. V gene TRBV5-1 combines with J gene TRBJ2-7; the match to TRBD1 covers 7 bases. This CDR3 has 13 amino acids. The germline gives CDR1 SGHRS, CDR2 YFSETQ. Trimming removed 4 bases from V and 4 bases from J; junction bases left unmatched: 5. Complete variable domain (other parts from reference TRBV5-1 and TRBJ2-7): KAGVTQTPRYLIKTRGQQVTLSCSPISGHRSVSWYQQTPGQGLQFLFEYFSETQRNKGNFPGRFSGRQFSNSRSEMNVSTLELGDSALYLCASSLQGPYEQYFGPGTRLTVT.

Notes on this clone: A junction end diverges from the germline sequence, so it may reflect a read error. The chain uses TRBV19 and TRBJ2-3, with TRBD2 identical over 12 bases. This CDR3 is 14 amino acids long. Per the germline V gene, CDR1 is LNHDA and CDR2 is SQIVND (reference sequence). Here the CDR3 reads CTSSRTSGGDTQYF. In DNA, the CDR3 is TGTACCAGTAGTCGAACTAGCGGGGGGGATACGCAGTATTTT.

The gene calls are TRBV5-1 and TRBJ2-7; perhaps TRBD2 as D (6 bases). Trimming cost V 1 base and J 3 bases, with 11 bases left between them. Germline CDR1 reads SGHRS; CDR2 reads YFSETQ. This CDR3 region has 14 residues. This CDR3 is CASSLRGGNYEQYF. The CDR3 DNA sequence: TGCGCCAGCAGCTTGAGGGGAGGTAACTACGAGCAGTACTTC.

The chain combines TRBV5-1 with TRBJ1-1; D is ambiguous. Germline CDR1 and CDR2: SGHRS and YFSETQ. The CDR3 is made up of 15 amino acids. V dropped 0 bases and J dropped 4 bases, with 13 bases sitting between them. As DNA, the CDR3 is TGCGCCAGCAGCTTGGAACGGGGTCTGATCACTGAAGCTTTCTTT. It specifies CASSLERGLITEAFF.

This clone is a singleton in its sample. J is TRBJ1-1 and V is TRBV18; 9 nucleotides agree with TRBD1. Trimming cost V 4 bases and J 4 bases; bases outside gene matches: 7. The germline gives CDR1 KGHSH, CDR2 LQKENI. CDR3 size: 15 residues. The CDR3 DNA follows: TGTGCCAGCTCACGGACAGGGGCATATGGCACTGAAGCTTTCTTT. It specifies CASSRTGAYGTEAFF.

The V and J genes are TRBV5-5 and TRBJ1-1, with TRBD1 identical over 9 bases. J was trimmed by 7 bases and V by 3 bases; bases with no gene match: 10. The germline gives CDR1 SGHKS, CDR2 YYEKEE (reference sequence). This CDR3 is built from 15 residues. CDR3 loop: CASSSRGQGGGEAFF. The CDR3 nucleotides read TGTGCCAGCAGCTCCCGGGGACAGGGCGGCGGTGAAGCTTTCTTT.

A single count supports this clone. The chain has TRBV6-5 and TRBJ2-2, with 7 positions matching TRBD2. With 5 bases clipped from V and 0 bases from J, the junction kept 3 bases outside the gene matches. The germline V gene has CDR1 MNHEY and CDR2 SVGAGI. The CDR3 contains 15 residues. The CDR3 loop is CASSHGLANTGELFF. The DNA of the CDR3 is TGTGCCAGCAGTCACGGACTAGCGAACACCGGGGAGCTGTTTTTT.

The rearrangement uses TRBV7-9 and TRBJ1-3; 8 nucleotides align to TRBD1. Germline V gives CDR1 SEHNR, CDR2 FQNEAQ (reference sequence). Losses at the gene ends were 5 bases for V and 4 bases for J; bases not matched to a gene: 7. CDR3 length equals 15 residues. The CDR3 reads CASSAGTGEGNTIYF. CDR3 nucleotides: TGTGCCAGCAGCGCCGGGACAGGAGAGGGAAACACCATATATTTT.

The V gene is TRBV30, the J gene TRBJ2-6; D is perhaps TRBD2 (6 bases). V lost 4 bases and J 1 base, leaving 11 bases between the germline ends. Germline V CDR1 and CDR2: GTSNPN, SVGIG (reference sequence). The CDR3 is 15 amino acids. CDR3 protein: CAWNPGGSGANVLTF. CDR3 nucleotides: TGTGCCTGGAACCCCGGGGGATCTGGGGCCAACGTCCTGACTTTC.

The chain carries TRBV6-6 and TRBJ2-3; 9 bases match TRBD1. The J segment lost 3 bases and the V segment lost 1 base, leaving 2 bases of the junction unmatched. The CDR3 is made up of 15 amino acids. Germline CDR1 reads MNHNY; CDR2 reads SVGAGI (reference sequence). CDR3 nucleotides: TGTGCCAGCAGTTACTGGGACAGGGAGACAGATACGCAGTATTTT. This encodes CASSYWDRETDTQYF.

This chain uses TRBV5-5 with TRBJ2-4; the D gene is possibly TRBD1 (5 bases). Germline CDR1 SGHKS, CDR2 YYEKEE (reference sequence). The CDR3 loop spans 16 amino acids. V was shortened by 0 bases and J by 1 base, with 11 bases between the two germline ends. For the CDR3, the DNA is TGTGCCAGCAGCTTGGTTCAGGGTGGGGCCAAAAACATTCAGTACTTC. This gives the protein CASSLVQGGAKNIQYF.

This CDR3 reads CASSLGGRPYNEQFF. CDR3 in DNA: TGTGCCAGCAGCCTGGGGGGGCGCCCATACAATGAGCAGTTCTTC. The V gene is TRBV5-6, the J gene TRBJ2-1, with D perhaps TRBD2 (7 bases). The CDR3 is made up of 15 amino acids. V lost 4 bases, J lost 4 bases, and 15 bases lay in between. Germline V gene lookup returns CDR1 SGHDT and CDR2 YYEEEE.

J is TRBJ2-5 and V is TRBV28; 8 bases align to TRBD2. V lost 4 bases and J lost 0; bases outside the gene matches: 7. Germline CDR1 and CDR2: MDHEN and SYDVKM. This CDR3 is built from 16 residues. CDR3 in amino acids: CASSYSQRGYQETQYF. The CDR3 DNA follows: TGTGCCAGCAGTTATTCCCAGCGGGGGTACCAAGAGACCCAGTACTTC.

The chain recombines TRBV6-5 with TRBJ1-1; 9 nucleotides align to TRBD1. With 6 bases clipped from V and 4 bases from J, the junction kept 3 bases outside the gene matches. There are 13 residues in the CDR3. CDR1 MNHEY and CDR2 SVGAGI come from the germline V gene. The DNA of the CDR3 is TGTGCCAGCAGACCGACAGGGGGCACTGAAGCTTTCTTT. Its protein product is CASRPTGGTEAFF.

This rearrangement joins TRBV3-1 (or the pseudogene TRBV3-2) to TRBJ2-1, with D maybe TRBD1 (5 bases). Deletions cut 2 bases from V and 4 bases from J, with 9 bases between. The germline V gene encodes CDR1 LGHDT and CDR2 YNNKEL (reference sequence). This CDR3 region has 14 residues. In DNA, the CDR3 is TGTGCCAGCAGCCAACTCCAGGGATACAATGAGCAGTTCTTC. Translated: CASSQLQGYNEQFF.

V usage is TRBV7-7 and J usage is TRBJ2-2, with D maybe TRBD2 (6 bases). V shed 0 bases and J shed 1 base, with 6 bases lying between them. This CDR3 region has 15 residues. Germline V gene lookup returns CDR1 SSHAT and CDR2 FNYEAQ (reference sequence). The CDR3 reads CASSLAGGNTGELFF. The CDR3 bases are TGTGCCAGCAGCTTAGCGGGGGGGAACACCGGGGAGCTGTTTTTT.

CDR3 DNA sequence: TGTGCCAGCAGCTCTATTGGGACAGGGAATCAGCCCCAGCATTTT. This translates into CASSSIGTGNQPQHF. The chain joins TRBV5-8 to TRBJ1-5, with 9 nucleotides matching TRBD1. Trimming took 3 bases from V and 4 from J; bases not matched to a gene: 5. The CDR3 spans 15 residues. Looked up from germline, CDR1 is SGHTS and CDR2 is YDEGEE.

This chain connects TRBV28 to TRBJ1-5, with D maybe TRBD1 (5 bases). Trimming took 7 bases from V and 5 from J, leaving 18 bases between them. Germline-derived CDR1 and CDR2 are MDHEN and SYDVKM. This CDR3 is built from 15 residues. CDR3 bases: TGTGCCAGCACCCTAGGGGCCGCGGGGCATCAGCCCCAGCATTTT. Residues: CASTLGAAGHQPQHF.

The chain couples TRBV10-3 to TRBJ1-3; TRBD1 agrees at 8 bases. The germline V gene has CDR1 ENHRY and CDR2 SYGVKD. V gave up 2 bases and J gave up 3 bases; unmatched junction bases: 6. The CDR3 totals 16 residues. CDR3 sequence reads: CAISEPRTGRGNTIYF. In DNA, the CDR3 is TGTGCCATCAGTGAGCCAAGGACAGGGCGTGGAAACACCATATATTTT.

The rearrangement links TRBV27 to TRBJ2-3; D perhaps matches TRBD2 (6 bases). The CDR3 is made up of 17 amino acids. V shed 5 bases and J shed 0 bases, with 18 bases lying between them. Germline V lookup: CDR1 MNHEY, CDR2 SMNVEV (reference sequence). The CDR3 sequence: CASSPVGLSSSTDTQYF. The CDR3 region has the DNA TGTGCCAGCAGTCCCGTGGGACTCAGTTCTAGCACAGATACGCAGTATTTT.